One and the same sample provided the 20 T cell receptor beta chains below, sequenced in a study of T cell repertoires in cytomegalovirus infection. One entry per CDR3 protein, called by TCRdb with MiXCR from the reads. The sample gives hundreds of thousands of distinct CDR3 sequences, 40% to 50% of which show up once; about 45% is in the top ten. Antigens of these TCRs are unknown. The source material was cultured PBMCs, sampled from culture after CMV antigen stimulation. These receptors originate from a human donor in good health (CMV status not recorded). Some clones in this sample may be carry-over from other donors' samples.

This clonotype came up a few times. The chain employs TRBV24-1 and TRBJ2-3; 9 bases are a match to TRBD1. Trimming removed 0 bases from V and 5 bases from J; junction bases left unmatched: 14. Germline CDR1 and CDR2: KGHDR and SFDVKD. This CDR3 is 19 amino acids long. CDR3 DNA sequence: TGTGCCACCAGTGATTTGGGAACCCCAGGGACAGGGCTCTTAGATACGCAGTATTTT. Its translation is CATSDLGTPGTGLLDTQYF.

CDR3 amino acids: CASRTGGPEYEQYF. For the CDR3, the DNA is TGTGCCAGCAGGACGGGAGGGCCGGAGTACGAGCAGTACTTC. The chain is built from TRBV6-5 and TRBJ2-7; 8 nucleotides align to TRBD2. Germline CDR1 reads MNHEY; CDR2 reads SVGAGI. The CDR3 spans 14 residues. V lost 6 bases to trimming and J lost 4 bases; unmatched junction nucleotides: 8.

This clonotype came up a few times. This chain joins TRBV6-1 and TRBJ1-1; tentatively, D is TRBD1 (5 bases). CDR3 length: 13 residues. Trimming pared 8 bases from V and 4 bases from J, leaving 14 bases between. CDR1 and CDR2 from the germline V gene are MNHNS and SASEGT. The CDR3 nucleotides read TGTGCCAGCTGGGGACCCCAGGGCACTGAAGCTTTCTTT. Protein: CASWGPQGTEAFF.

This clonotype has a single count. Being one base from a much bigger clone, this may be a read error. The chain joins TRBV7-6 to TRBJ2-3; TRBD2 matches 15 bases. The length of the CDR3 is 18 residues. CDR1 is SGHVS, CDR2 FNYEAQ, per germline. The CDR3 DNA is TGTGTCAGCAGCTCGGGACTAGCGGGGGGTCCCACCCCGGGGACGCAGTATTTT. It specifies CVSSSGLAGGPTPGTQYF.

The chain is built from TRBV20-1 and TRBJ2-5; 9 bases are a match to TRBD1. CDR1 is DFQATT, CDR2 SNEGSKA, per germline (reference sequence). The CDR3 is 14 amino acids. V shed 3 bases, J shed 2 bases, and the junction held 4 bases outside the gene matches. This CDR3 is CSARGQGAQETQYF. The CDR3, as DNA: TGCAGTGCTAGGGGACAGGGTGCTCAAGAGACCCAGTACTTC.

This chain uses TRBV7-6 with TRBJ2-5; 7 nucleotides line up with TRBD2. The V gene end was trimmed by 6 bases and the J gene end by 0 bases; junction bases not matched to a gene: 10. The CDR3 is 16 amino acids. Looked up from germline, CDR1 is SGHVS and CDR2 is FNYEAQ. The CDR3 protein is CASSRPAAGHQETQYF. In nucleotides, the CDR3 is TGTGCCAGCAGTCGGCCAGCAGCGGGGCACCAAGAGACCCAGTACTTC. Complete variable domain (other parts from reference TRBV7-6 and TRBJ2-5): GAGVSQSPRYKVTKRGQDVALRCDPISGHVSLYWYRQALGQGPEFLTYFNYEAQQDKSGLPNDRFSAERPEGSISTLTIQRTEQRDSAMYRCASSRPAAGHQETQYFGPGTRLLVL.

The rearrangement joins TRBV19 to TRBJ2-1, with TRBD2 matching over 12 bases. The V segment lost 5 bases and the J segment 0 bases; nucleotides outside the gene matches: 2. The CDR3 is made up of 16 amino acids. From germline, CDR1 is LNHDA and CDR2 SQIVND (reference sequence). This chain's CDR3 is CASSQTSGSSYNEQFF. As DNA, the CDR3 is TGTGCCAGTAGTCAGACTAGCGGGAGCTCCTACAATGAGCAGTTCTTC.

The rearrangement links TRBV7-2 to TRBJ2-7, with a weak D call TRBD1 (6 bases). Germline lookup yields CDR1 SGHTA and CDR2 FQGNSA. Trimming pared 5 bases from V and 4 bases from J, leaving 15 bases between. CDR3 length: 14 amino acids. The CDR3 nucleotides read TGTGCCAGCAGCCCATGGCATAGGGGGTACGAGCAGTACTTC. Amino acids: CASSPWHRGYEQYF.

This clonotype was seen a few times. The rearrangement joins TRBV7-9 to TRBJ1-2; D is perhaps TRBD1 (5 bases). V lost 4 bases to trimming and J lost 4 bases, with 19 bases between them. CDR3 size: 16 residues. Germline values: CDR1 SEHNR, CDR2 FQNEAQ (reference sequence). Written as DNA, the CDR3 is TGTGCCAGCAGCTCCGGATTCGGGGGGAAAGTCTATGGCTACACCTTC. The encoded protein is CASSSGFGGKVYGYTF.

This clonotype was picked up a small number of times. The chain combines TRBV7-9 with TRBJ2-7, with TRBD2 matching 7 bases. V lost 1 base, J lost 3 bases, and 12 bases stayed unmatched. Per the germline V gene, CDR1 is SEHNR and CDR2 is FQNEAQ (reference sequence). The CDR3 extends over 17 amino acids. CDR3: CASSLGEGWRAVYEQYF. As DNA, the CDR3 is TGTGCCAGCAGCTTAGGGGAGGGGTGGCGCGCAGTCTACGAGCAGTACTTC.

The CDR3 sequence: CATSRLGAGYGYTF. CDR3 coding DNA: TGTGCCACCAGCAGACTCGGGGCAGGCTATGGCTACACCTTC. V gene TRBV15 combines with J gene TRBJ1-2; possibly TRBD1 for D (5 bases). This CDR3 comprises 14 residues. Trimming removed 2 bases from V and 4 bases from J, with 11 bases in between. Looked up from germline, CDR1 is LNHNV and CDR2 is YYDKDF (reference sequence). Filled out from reference TRBV15 and TRBJ1-2, the complete variable domain reads DAMVIQNPRYQVTQFGKPVTLSCSQTLNHNVMYWYQQKSSQAPKLLFHYYDKDFNNEADTPDNFQSRRPNTSFCFLDIRSPGLGDTAMYLCATSRLGAGYGYTFGSGTRLTVV.

V is TRBV19 and J is TRBJ2-1, with D possibly called TRBD1 or TRBD2 (5 bases each). Between the trimmed V and J ends, which lost 8 bases and 4 bases, there was a span of 15 bases. In germline, CDR1 is LNHDA, CDR2 SQIVND (reference sequence). The CDR3 covers 14 residues. The CDR3: CASGTVAGYNEQFF. The CDR3 DNA sequence: TGTGCCAGTGGGACGGTGGCGGGTTACAATGAGCAGTTCTTC.

This rearrangement joins TRBV5-4 to TRBJ2-3, with 10 bases identical to TRBD2. CDR1 and CDR2 from the germline V gene are SGHNT and YYREEE (reference sequence). Trimming removed 3 bases from V and 1 base from J; junction bases left unmatched: 5. The CDR3 runs 16 residues. CDR3 loop: CASSWETSGGTDTQYF. The CDR3 DNA reads as TGTGCCAGCAGCTGGGAAACTAGCGGGGGCACAGATACGCAGTATTTT.

The genes are TRBV29-1 and TRBJ2-1; a weak D match, TRBD2 (5 bases). CDR1 is SQVTM, CDR2 ANQGSEA, per germline. The CDR3 spans 12 residues. Trimming cost V 8 bases and J 10 bases, with 18 bases left between them. In DNA, the CDR3 is TGCAGCTCCGAGGGAGCGGCAGGCGAGCAGTTCTTC. It yields the protein CSSEGAAGEQFF.

Concerning this clonotype itself: At one of its ends the junction is not consistent with the germline gene, which may arise from a read error. The chain combines TRBV6-5 with TRBJ2-3, with D uncertain. Looked up from germline, CDR1 is MNHEY and CDR2 is SVGAGI. The CDR3 loop spans 9 amino acids. The CDR3 bases are TGTGCCAGCACCCCCGCGGAGATCTTT. It encodes CASTPAEIF.

This chain connects TRBV12-3 or TRBV12-4 to TRBJ1-6; tentative D call: TRBD1 (6 bases). This CDR3 region has 15 residues. Trimming pared 2 bases from V and 7 bases from J, leaving 12 bases between. Written as DNA, the CDR3 is TGTGCCAGCAGTTTATCAGGGGCCGGGAATTCACCCCTCCACTTT. Amino acid sequence: CASSLSGAGNSPLHF.

The V gene is TRBV7-2, the J gene TRBJ2-3, with D unclear. Germline loops: CDR1 SGHTA, CDR2 FQGNSA. V lost 6 bases and J lost 0, with 13 bases in between. CDR3 length equals 15 residues. CDR3 region: CASSPSALSTDTQYF. The CDR3 DNA sequence: TGTGCCAGCAGTCCCAGTGCTCTTAGCACAGATACGCAGTATTTT.

A remark on this clonotype: This may be a read error: a much more frequent sequence differs by one nucleotide. The rearrangement links TRBV5-4 to TRBJ2-7; 7 nucleotides match TRBD1. The germline gives CDR1 SGHNT, CDR2 YYREEE (reference sequence). Trimming took 0 bases from V and 2 from J; bases not matched to a gene: 2. The CDR3 loop spans 14 amino acids. CDR3 region: CASSLEQGTYEQYF. As DNA, the CDR3 is TGTGCCAGCAGCTTGGAACAGGGGACCTACGAGCAGTACTTC.

This chain uses TRBV2 with TRBJ2-3; unclear D gene. The CDR3 contains 13 residues. V was trimmed by 3 bases and J by 4 bases, leaving 8 bases between them. Germline-derived CDR1 and CDR2 are SNHLY and FYNNEI. CDR3 coding DNA: TGTGCCAGCAGTGATGGGGTAGCAGATACGCAGTATTTT. Translation: CASSDGVADTQYF.

The J gene is TRBJ2-2, the V gene TRBV7-2; D could derive from TRBD1 or TRBD2 (5 bases each). Per germline, CDR1 SGHTA and CDR2 FQGNSA. CDR3 length: 16 residues. V was cut by 5 bases and J by 6 bases, with 19 bases left in between. Here the CDR3 DNA reads TGTGCCAGCAGCCCCCCAGGAGGAGAGGGGCCCGGGGAGCTGTTTTTT. It specifies CASSPPGGEGPGELFF.